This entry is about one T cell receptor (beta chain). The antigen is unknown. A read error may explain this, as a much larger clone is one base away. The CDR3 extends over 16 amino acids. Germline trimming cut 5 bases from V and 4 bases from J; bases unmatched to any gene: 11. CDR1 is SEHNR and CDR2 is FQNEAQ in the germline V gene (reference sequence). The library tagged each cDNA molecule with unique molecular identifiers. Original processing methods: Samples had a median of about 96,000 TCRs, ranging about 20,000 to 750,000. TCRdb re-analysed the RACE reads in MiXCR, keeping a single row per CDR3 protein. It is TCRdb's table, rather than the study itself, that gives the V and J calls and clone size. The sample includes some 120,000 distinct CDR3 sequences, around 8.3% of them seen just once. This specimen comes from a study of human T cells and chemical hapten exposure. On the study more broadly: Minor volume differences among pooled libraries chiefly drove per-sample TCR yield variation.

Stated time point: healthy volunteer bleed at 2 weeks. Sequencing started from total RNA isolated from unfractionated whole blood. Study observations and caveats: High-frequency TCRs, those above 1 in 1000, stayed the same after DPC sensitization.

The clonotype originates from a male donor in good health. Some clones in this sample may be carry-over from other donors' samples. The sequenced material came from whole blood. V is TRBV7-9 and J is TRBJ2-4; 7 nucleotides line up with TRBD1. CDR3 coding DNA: TGTGCCAGCAGCCCCGACAGGGACCCAAGTAAAAACATTCAGTACTTC. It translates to CASSPDRDPSKNIQYF.